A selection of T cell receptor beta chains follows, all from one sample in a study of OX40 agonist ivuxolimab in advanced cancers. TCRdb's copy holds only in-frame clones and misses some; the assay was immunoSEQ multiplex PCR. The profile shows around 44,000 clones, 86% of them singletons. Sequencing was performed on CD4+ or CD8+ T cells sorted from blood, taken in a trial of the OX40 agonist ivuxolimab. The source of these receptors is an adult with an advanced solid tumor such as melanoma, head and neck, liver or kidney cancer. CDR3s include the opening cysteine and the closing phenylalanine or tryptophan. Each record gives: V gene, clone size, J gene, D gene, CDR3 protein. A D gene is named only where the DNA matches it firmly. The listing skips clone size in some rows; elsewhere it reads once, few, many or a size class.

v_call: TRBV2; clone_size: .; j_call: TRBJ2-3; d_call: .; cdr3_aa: CASSRLVGGPDTQYF
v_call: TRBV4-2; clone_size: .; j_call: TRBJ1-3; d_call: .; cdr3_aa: CASDSGNTIYF
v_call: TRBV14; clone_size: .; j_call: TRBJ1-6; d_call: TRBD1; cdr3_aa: CASSQYRTGTSPLHF
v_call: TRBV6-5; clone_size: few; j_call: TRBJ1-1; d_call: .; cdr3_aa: CASSPTLNTEAFF
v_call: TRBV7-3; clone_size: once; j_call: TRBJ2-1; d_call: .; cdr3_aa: CASSSSSGVYNEQFF
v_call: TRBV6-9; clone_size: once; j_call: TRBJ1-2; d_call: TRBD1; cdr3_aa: CASSYSTGIYGYTF
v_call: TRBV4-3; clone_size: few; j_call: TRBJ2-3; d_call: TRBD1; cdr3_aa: CASSQHPGQASNTDTQYF
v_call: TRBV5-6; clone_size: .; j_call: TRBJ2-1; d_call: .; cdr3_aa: CASSLEGYYNEQFF
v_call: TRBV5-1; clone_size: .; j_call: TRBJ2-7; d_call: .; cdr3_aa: CASSLGASYEQYF
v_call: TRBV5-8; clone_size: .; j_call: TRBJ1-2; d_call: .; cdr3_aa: CASSYDISGYTF
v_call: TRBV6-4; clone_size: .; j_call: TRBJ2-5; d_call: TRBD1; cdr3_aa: CASSDLPGQRGETQYF
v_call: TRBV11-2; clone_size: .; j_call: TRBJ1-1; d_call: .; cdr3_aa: CASSFGRGNTEAFF
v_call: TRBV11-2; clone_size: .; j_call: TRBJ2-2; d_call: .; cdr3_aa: CASSVLRGSTGELFF
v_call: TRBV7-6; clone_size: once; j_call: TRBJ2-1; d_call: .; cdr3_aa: CASSGASNEQFF
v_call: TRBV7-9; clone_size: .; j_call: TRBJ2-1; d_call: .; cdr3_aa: CASSHGGFNEQFF
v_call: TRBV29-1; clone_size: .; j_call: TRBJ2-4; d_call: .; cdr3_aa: CSVGDRPNIQYF
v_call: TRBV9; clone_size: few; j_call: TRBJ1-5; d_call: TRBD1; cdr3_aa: CASSPTGNFQPQHF
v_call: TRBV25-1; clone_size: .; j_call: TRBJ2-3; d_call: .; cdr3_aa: CASSEMTRIADTQYF
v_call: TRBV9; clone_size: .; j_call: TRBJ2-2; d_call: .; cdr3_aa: CASSVGGNTGELFF
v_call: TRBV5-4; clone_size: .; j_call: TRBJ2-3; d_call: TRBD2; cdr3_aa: CASSSAGTSGGAWRDTQYF
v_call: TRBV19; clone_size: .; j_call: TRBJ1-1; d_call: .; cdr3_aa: CASSAAGGMNTEAFF
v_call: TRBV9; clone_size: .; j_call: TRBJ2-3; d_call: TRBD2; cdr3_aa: CASSGRTSGGPSTDTQYF
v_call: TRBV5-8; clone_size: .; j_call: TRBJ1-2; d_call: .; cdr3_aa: CASSLELRDYGYTF
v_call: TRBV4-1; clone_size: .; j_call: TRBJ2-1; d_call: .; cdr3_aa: CASSQDSGQFF
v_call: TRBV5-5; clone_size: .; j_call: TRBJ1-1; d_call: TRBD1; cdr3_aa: CASSLAPSWDRGKAFF
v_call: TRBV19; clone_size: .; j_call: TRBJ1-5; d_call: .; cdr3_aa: CASRNRDILYQPQHF
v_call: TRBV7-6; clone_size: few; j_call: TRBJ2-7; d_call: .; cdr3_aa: CASSGGQQGLTEQYF